This entry features one T cell receptor beta chain sequence. Additional DNA sequences in this sample encode the identical CDR3. The source of the sample is a study of cytomegalovirus exposure and HLA in healthy donors. Germline assignment: CDR1 SGDLS and CDR2 YYNGEE. V was clipped by 3 bases and J by 5 bases; unmatched bases: 7. This CDR3 has 15 residues. Amplification used 60 Vbeta primers and 13 Jbeta primers. The data were produced by immunoSEQ multiplex PCR, yet TCRdb's version contains in-frame clones alone and is incomplete. The repertoire holds 160,000 or so clones, with over 80% as singletons. The chain links TRBV9 to TRBJ1-1, with 10 bases identical to TRBD1. The sequence came from a woman aged 18 to 35 in good health and CMV-seronegative. Sequencing used PBMCs. CDR3 sequence reads: CASSDRQGAGTEAFF. CDR3 DNA: TGTGCCAGCAGCGACCGACAGGGGGCAGGAACTGAAGCTTTCTTT.